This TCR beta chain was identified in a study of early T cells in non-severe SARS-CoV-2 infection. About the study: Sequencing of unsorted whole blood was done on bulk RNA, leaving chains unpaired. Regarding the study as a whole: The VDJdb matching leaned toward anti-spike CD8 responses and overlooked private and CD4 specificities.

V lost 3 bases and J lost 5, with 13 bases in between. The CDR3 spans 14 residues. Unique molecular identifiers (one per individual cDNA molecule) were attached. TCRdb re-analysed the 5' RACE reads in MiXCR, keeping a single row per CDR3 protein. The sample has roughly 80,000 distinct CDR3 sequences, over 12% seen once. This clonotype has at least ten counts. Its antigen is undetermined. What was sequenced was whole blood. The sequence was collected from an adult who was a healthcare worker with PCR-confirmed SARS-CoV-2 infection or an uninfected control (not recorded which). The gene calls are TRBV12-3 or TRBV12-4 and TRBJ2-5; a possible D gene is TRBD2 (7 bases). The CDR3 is CASSFQGGGETQYF. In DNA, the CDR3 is TGTGCCAGCAGTTTTCAGGGAGGGGGTGAGACCCAGTACTTC.